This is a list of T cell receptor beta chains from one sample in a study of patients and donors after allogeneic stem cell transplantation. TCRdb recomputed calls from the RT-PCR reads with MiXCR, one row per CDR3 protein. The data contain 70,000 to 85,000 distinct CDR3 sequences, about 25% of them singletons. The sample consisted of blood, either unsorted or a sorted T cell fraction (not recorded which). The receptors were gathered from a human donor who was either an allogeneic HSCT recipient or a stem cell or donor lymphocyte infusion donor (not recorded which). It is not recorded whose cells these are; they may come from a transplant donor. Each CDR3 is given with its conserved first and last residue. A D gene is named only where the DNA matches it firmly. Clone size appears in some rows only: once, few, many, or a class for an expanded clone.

CASSQFGVASYEQYF,TGCGCCAGCAGCCAATTCGGTGTCGCCTCCTACGAGCAGTACTTC,few,TRBV4-1,.,TRBJ2-7
CASSATGYNEQFF,TGCGCCAGCAGCGCAACAGGATACAATGAGCAGTTCTTC,few,TRBV5-1,.,TRBJ2-1
CSAPGLSTDTQYF,TGCAGTGCACCGGGACTTAGCACAGATACGCAGTATTTT,.,TRBV20-1,.,TRBJ2-3
CATSRATGGPYRFYGYTF,TGTGCCACCAGCAGAGCAACAGGGGGGCCCTACCGCTTTTATGGCTACACCTTC,.,TRBV15,TRBD1,TRBJ1-2
CSASDHGSYEQYF,TGCAGTGCTTCCGACCACGGCTCCTACGAGCAGTACTTC,.,TRBV20-1,.,TRBJ2-7
CASSLEAGQETQYF,TGTGCCAGCAGTTTAGAGGCAGGTCAAGAGACCCAGTACTTC,.,TRBV12-3/TRBV12-4,.,TRBJ2-5
CASGERERYNEQFF,TGTGCCAGCGGGGAGCGGGAGCGGTACAATGAGCAGTTCTTC,once,TRBV9,TRBD2,TRBJ2-1
CASSLPTYGLTDTQYF,TGTGCCAGCAGTTTACCTACCTATGGACTAACAGATACGCAGTATTTT,few,TRBV28,.,TRBJ2-3
CASGPGLAGTDTQYF,TGTGCCAGCGGACCCGGCCTAGCGGGCACAGATACGCAGTATTTT,.,TRBV12-3/TRBV12-4,TRBD2,TRBJ2-3
CASRSSGSPETQYF,TGTGCCAGCAGGTCTAGCGGGAGTCCAGAGACCCAGTACTTC,many,TRBV6-6,TRBD2,TRBJ2-5
CASSSQGAPGELFF,TGCGCCAGCAGTTCACAGGGGGCGCCCGGGGAGCTGTTTTTT,few,TRBV5-1,TRBD1,TRBJ2-2
CASSWRIADEYEQYF,TGCGCCAGCAGCTGGCGGATCGCGGATGAGTACGAGCAGTACTTC,.,TRBV5-1,.,TRBJ2-7
CASRARTSNYGYTF,TGTGCCAGCAGGGCACGGACATCTAACTATGGCTACACCTTC,few,TRBV28,.,TRBJ1-2
CSATGKSYNSPLHF,TGCAGTGCTACAGGGAAATCCTATAATTCACCCCTCCACTTT,.,TRBV20-1,.,TRBJ1-6
CASSLGPQPHQPQHF,TGTGCCAGCAGCTTAGGACCTCAACCCCATCAGCCCCAGCATTTT,.,TRBV7-2,.,TRBJ1-5
CASSQQGAGELFF,TGTGCCAGCAGCCAACAGGGGGCCGGGGAGCTGTTTTTT,.,TRBV14,TRBD1,TRBJ2-2
CSAHSSGTGAHYGYTF,TGCAGTGCGCATTCGTCCGGGACAGGCGCCCACTATGGCTACACCTTC,.,TRBV20-1,TRBD1,TRBJ1-2
CASSSRQGGNSPLHF,TGCGCCAGCAGCTCCCGACAGGGGGGTAATTCACCCCTCCACTTT,few,TRBV5-1,TRBD1,TRBJ1-6